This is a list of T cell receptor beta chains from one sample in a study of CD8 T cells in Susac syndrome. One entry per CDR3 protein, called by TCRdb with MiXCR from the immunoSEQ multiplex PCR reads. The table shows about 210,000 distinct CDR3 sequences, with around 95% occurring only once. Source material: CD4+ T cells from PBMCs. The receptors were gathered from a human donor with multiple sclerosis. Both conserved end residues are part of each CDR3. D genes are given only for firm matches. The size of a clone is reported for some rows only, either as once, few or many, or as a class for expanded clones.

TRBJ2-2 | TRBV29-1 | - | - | TGCAGCGCAAGCAGAGGGACCGCTATGGTCGGGGAGCTGTTTTTT | CSASRGTAMVGELFF
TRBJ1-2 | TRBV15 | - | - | TGTGCCACCAGCAGAGCCCGGGCTGGCTACACCTTC | CATSRARAGYTF
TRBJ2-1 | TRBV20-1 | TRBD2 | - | TGCAGTGCTAGCTCACTAGCGGGAGCCAGCTCCTACAATGAGCAGTTCTTC | CSASSLAGASSYNEQFF
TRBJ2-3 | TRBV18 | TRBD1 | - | TGTGCCAGCTCGGGGACAGGGGGCTGGAGCGCAGATACGCAGTATTTT | CASSGTGGWSADTQYF
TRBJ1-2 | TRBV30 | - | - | TGTGCCTGGAGGACAACAGGCGTCGGCTATGGCTACACCTTC | CAWRTTGVGYGYTF
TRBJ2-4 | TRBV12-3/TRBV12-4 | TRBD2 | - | TGTGCCAGCAGTTCAGTAGCGGGGGGGCGTAGAAACATTCAGTACTTC | CASSSVAGGRRNIQYF
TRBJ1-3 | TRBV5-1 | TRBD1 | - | TGCGCCAGCAGCCCACAGGGGACCTCTGGAAACACCATATATTTT | CASSPQGTSGNTIYF
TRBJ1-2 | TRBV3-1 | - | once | TGTGCCAGCAGCCACCCCAGCAAAGCTTATGGCTACACCTTC | CASSHPSKAYGYTF
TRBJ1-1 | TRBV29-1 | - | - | TGCAGCGGTAGCTGGGAGAAGAACACTGAAGCTTTCTTT | CSGSWEKNTEAFF
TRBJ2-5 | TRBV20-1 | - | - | TGCAGTGCCACAATACCCCAGGGGCAGACCCAGTACTTC | CSATIPQGQTQYF
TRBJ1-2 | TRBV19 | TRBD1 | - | TGTGCCAGTAGAGAGAAGGGGACAGGGGCCTATGGCTACACCTTC | CASREKGTGAYGYTF
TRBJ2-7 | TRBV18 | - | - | TGTGCCAGCTCTCAAGACAGGATCTCCTACGAGCAGTACTTC | CASSQDRISYEQYF
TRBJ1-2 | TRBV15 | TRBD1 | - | TGTGCCACCAGCAAAGGGCGGACAGGGATCGCTTTTTATGGCTACACCTTC | CATSKGRTGIAFYGYTF
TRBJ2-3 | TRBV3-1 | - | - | TGTGCCAGCAGCCAAGGGTACACGCAGTATTTT | CASSQGYTQYF
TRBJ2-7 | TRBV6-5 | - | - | TGTGCCAGCAGTTACGCCGCCGGGACACCGTACTTC | CASSYAAGTPYF
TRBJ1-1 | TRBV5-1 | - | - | TGCGCCAGCAGCTTGGTTCATAACTCTGAAGCTTTCTTT | CASSLVHNSEAFF
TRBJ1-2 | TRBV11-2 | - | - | TGTGCCAGCAGCCCGGGACGTACGGGCTACACCTTC | CASSPGRTGYTF
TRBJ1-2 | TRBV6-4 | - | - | TGTGCCAGCAGTGAAGAGGGGCTGGGGGGCTACACCTTC | CASSEEGLGGYTF
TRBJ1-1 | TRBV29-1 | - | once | TGCAGCGTTGAGATGGCTCCCAACACTGAAGCTTTCTTT | CSVEMAPNTEAFF
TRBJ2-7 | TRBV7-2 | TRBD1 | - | TGTGCCAGCAGCCACGACAGGGTAAACTACGAGCAGTACTTC | CASSHDRVNYEQYF
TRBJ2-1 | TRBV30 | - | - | TGTGCCTGGAGACGGGAGAACTACTACAATGAGCAGTTCTTC | CAWRRENYYNEQFF
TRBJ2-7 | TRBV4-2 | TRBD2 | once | TGTGCCAGCAGCCAAGGACTAGCGGGCGTCTCCGTCTCCGAGCAGTACTTC | CASSQGLAGVSVSEQYF